This is a list of T cell receptor beta chains from one sample in a study of cytomegalovirus exposure and HLA in healthy donors. Profiled with immunoSEQ multiplex PCR; TCRdb holds only in-frame clones, not every one. Across 95,000 to 150,000 clones, the top ten clones capture 2.5% to 3% of the sample. Material: PBMCs. All receptors come from a man aged 30-40 years in good health and CMV-seronegative. The CDR3 runs from the conserved cysteine through the conserved F or W. D genes are given only for firm matches.

>TRBJ1-1|TRBD1|TRBV7-9
TGTGCCAGCAGCTTTGCAGGGGGTATAGGAACTGAAGCTTTCTTT
CASSFAGGIGTEAFF
>TRBJ2-1|-|TRBV18
TGTGCCAGCTCACCCACGGACAGAGTCTACAATGAGCAGTTCTTC
CASSPTDRVYNEQFF
>TRBJ2-1|TRBD1|TRBV7-6
TGTGCCAGCAGTCTTAACAGGGGAGTCGCTGAGCAGTTCTTC
CASSLNRGVAEQFF
>TRBJ2-5|TRBD2|TRBV11-2
TGTGCCAGCAGCTTAGGGGCGGGAGGCGGAGAGACCCAGTACTTC
CASSLGAGGGETQYF
>TRBJ2-3|TRBD1|TRBV6-5
TGTGCCAGCAGTTTAGGCAGGGGGCCTTCAGATACGCAGTATTTT
CASSLGRGPSDTQYF
>TRBJ2-5|-|TRBV6-5
TGTGCCAGCAGTTACACTAGCAGCCAAGAGACCCAGTACTTC
CASSYTSSQETQYF
>TRBJ2-1|TRBD2|TRBV30
TGTGCCTGGAGTGAGAGCGGGAGGGCCTACTACAATGAGCAGTTCTTC
CAWSESGRAYYNEQFF
>TRBJ2-7|-|TRBV27
TGTGCCAGCAGTTTATCGGGCAGGGGCTACGAGCAGTACTTC
CASSLSGRGYEQYF
>TRBJ2-7|TRBD1|TRBV14
TGTGCCAGCAGCCTCCGGGACAGGGGATACGAGCAGTACTTC
CASSLRDRGYEQYF
>TRBJ1-1|-|TRBV30
TGTGCCTGGACCCAAGGGGGGGGCGAAGGTGGCACTGAAGCTTTCTTT
CAWTQGGGEGGTEAFF
>TRBJ2-3|-|TRBV7-9
TGTGCCAGCAGCCCCCATCCAGCGACTAGCACAGATACGCAGTATTTT
CASSPHPATSTDTQYF
>TRBJ2-1|TRBD1|TRBV10-3
TGTGCCATCAGTGAGGACAGGGACAATGAGCAGTTCTTC
CAISEDRDNEQFF
>TRBJ2-1|-|TRBV5-4
TGTGCCAGCAGCTTCCGGGTACCCCATAACAATGAGCAGTTCTTC
CASSFRVPHNNEQFF
>TRBJ2-7|TRBD2|TRBV28
TGTGCCAGCACCCCCCCCTACGTTCTAGCGGGAGGGCCGCCCGAGCAGTACTTC
CASTPPYVLAGGPPEQYF
>TRBJ1-2|TRBD1|TRBV30
TGTGCCTGGGGCACAGGGGCAGCCCCCGGAGGCTACACCTTC
CAWGTGAAPGGYTF
>TRBJ1-6|TRBD1|TRBV10-3
TGTGCCATCAGTAAAATGGGACAGGGCGGGTCACCCCTCCACTTT
CAISKMGQGGSPLHF
>TRBJ1-1|-|TRBV7-3
TGTGCCAGCAGCGACCAGGGTGGCGAAGCTTTCTTT
CASSDQGGEAFF
>TRBJ2-7|TRBD2|TRBV30
TGTGCCTGGAGTCGGGCTAGCGGAGACTACGAGCAGTACTTC
CAWSRASGDYEQYF
>TRBJ2-7|-|TRBV15
TGTGCCACCAGCAGAGCTAGGAACTACGAGCAGTACTTC
CATSRARNYEQYF
>TRBJ2-3|-|TRBV5-1
TGCGCCAGCAGCTTGGAGGGCAGGGAATCTTCAGATACGCAGTATTTT
CASSLEGRESSDTQYF
>TRBJ2-7|-|TRBV27
TGTGCCAGCAGTTTCACCGGGAACTACGAGCAGTACTTC
CASSFTGNYEQYF
>TRBJ2-7|-|TRBV7-9
TGTGCCAGCAGCCCCCCATTTAGGACAGCAGTTTACGAGCAGTACTTC
CASSPPFRTAVYEQYF
>TRBJ1-1|-|TRBV30
TGTGCCTGGAGTGTGGTAGAGGGTCCCACTGAAGCTTTCTTT
CAWSVVEGPTEAFF
>TRBJ2-1|-|TRBV7-9
TGTGCCAGCAGCGCTTTGACAGGTCACTCCTACAATGAGCAGTTCTTC
CASSALTGHSYNEQFF
>TRBJ2-1|-|TRBV6-1
TGTGCCACCTCCGGAGGGCATTATGAGCAGTTCTTC
CATSGGHYEQFF
>TRBJ2-7|-|TRBV7-2
TGTGCCAGCAGCACCCAGGGCAGCTCCTACGAGCAGTACTTC
CASSTQGSSYEQYF
>TRBJ2-7|-|TRBV5-1
TGCGCCAGCAGCTTGCCCGGGGACAACTACGGGCAGTACTTC
CASSLPGDNYGQYF
>TRBJ2-1|-|TRBV6-1
TGTGCCAGCAGTGAAGTCCGGGGGTTGAGCTCCTACAATGAGCAGTTCTTC
CASSEVRGLSSYNEQFF
>TRBJ1-1|TRBD1|TRBV4-1
TGCGCCAGCAGCCAAGATCAAGACAGGGGAACTGAAGCTTTCTTT
CASSQDQDRGTEAFF
>TRBJ1-1|TRBD1|TRBV6-1
TGTGCCAAGACAGGGACCTCGAACACTGAAGCTTTCTTT
CAKTGTSNTEAFF
>TRBJ2-1|-|TRBV18
TGTGCCAGCTCATCGGGGGACGATAATGAGCAGTTCTTC
CASSSGDDNEQFF
>TRBJ1-4|-|TRBV7-3
TGTGCCAGCGCCCGGGGGGCGGGGGGCAGTGAAAAACTGTTTTTT
CASARGAGGSEKLFF
>TRBJ2-1|-|TRBV19
TGTGCCAGTAGTTTGAGCTTAGCCAATTATGAGCAGTTCTTC
CASSLSLANYEQFF
>TRBJ2-3|TRBD1|TRBV7-9
TGTGCCAGCAGCCTGGGACAGGGGATTGCAGATACGCAGTATTTT
CASSLGQGIADTQYF
>TRBJ2-5|-|TRBV6-5
TGTGCCAGCAGTTACGGGTCCAGGGCGGAGGGAGAGACCCAGTACTTC
CASSYGSRAEGETQYF
>TRBJ2-3|TRBD2|TRBV25-1
TGTGCCAGCAGTGAATTCACTAGCGGGAGTAGAGATACGCAGTATTTT
CASSEFTSGSRDTQYF
>TRBJ2-3|TRBD1|TRBV2
TGTGCCAGCGGCGGGACAGGGGGAGCAGATACGCAGTATTTT
CASGGTGGADTQYF
>TRBJ2-1|TRBD2|TRBV18
TGTGCCAGCTCACCTATGGGACTAGCGGCCTACAATGAGCAGTTCTTC
CASSPMGLAAYNEQFF
>TRBJ2-7|TRBD2|TRBV19
TGTGCCAGTAGTATGGCCTCTAGCGGGCAAAGCTCCTACGAGCAGTACTTC
CASSMASSGQSSYEQYF
>TRBJ2-1|-|TRBV4-3
TGCGCCAGCAGCACCAGACTGACGAATTACAATGAGCAGTTCTTC
CASSTRLTNYNEQFF
>TRBJ1-2|-|TRBV9
TGTGCCAGCAGCGTAGCCTTGAGTTGGCGGGTCGACTATGGCTACACCTTC
CASSVALSWRVDYGYTF
>TRBJ2-7|TRBD2|TRBV5-6
TGTGCCACCCCTTCGGGAGGCCTCAACTACGAGCAGTACTTC
CATPSGGLNYEQYF